This T cell receptor (beta chain) was recovered during a study of blood T cell repertoires in COVID-19 (dated by TCRdb to 2019 to 2021). General notes on the study: Samples from collaborators originated in the United States, Italy and Spain and spanned both the acute and convalescent phases of COVID-19. The material from the prospective study consisted of cDNA or gDNA derived from T cells, B-cell-depleted T cells, or PBMCs. Deeply sampled blood TCRbeta repertoires from subjects exposed to, actively infected with, or recovered from COVID-19 were included in the dataset. The repertoires were released in a freely available public database meant as a resource for research on the immune response to SARS-CoV-2. Samples came from the ongoing ImmuneRACE study (first 160 participants) plus 1,254 subjects from 6 global collaborators. The sample metadata nearly always contained a de-identified subject ID, COVID-19 status, age in years and sex. Where available, HLA class I and class II types were taken from metadata supplied by the sample provider and were not determined by assay-based typing. Results the study describes overall, beyond this receptor: The amount of clinical and demographic metadata varied by source and participant and was provided uncurated.

On this clone: It has no known antigen specificity. No base qualities exist here, and no much larger clone lies one base off it.

Taken from cysteine to phenylalanine, the CDR3 has 15 residues. Only CDR3 DNA is held: 45 bases, read in frame from base 1. CDR1 and CDR2, per the germline V gene, are MGHDK and SYGVNS. V loses 0 bases of germline sequence and J loses 6 bases, and the interval between the two ends is 11 bases. The immunoSEQ Assay, a bias-controlled multiplex PCR, was used to amplify TCRbeta CDR3 regions from genomic DNA. Per the source publication's procedure: Within the assay, amplification of reference gene primers was used to estimate how many nucleated cells each sample contained. To quantify the absolute abundance of each unique TCRbeta CDR3 rearrangement, sequence reads were collapsed and filtered. For each sample, productive Simpson clonality was calculated as the square root of Simpson's diversity index over productive rearrangements. TCRdb took over this immuneACCESS table, retaining in-frame rearrangements with V and J assigned. Such tables are incomplete; in checked studies, under half of the missing clones stem from an unresolved V gene, and the remainder is unexplained. Clone size and V and J calls were adopted from that table, with D and trimming inferred from the DNA. The sample includes about 38,000 clones, with less than 80% observed a single time. Jointly, the top ten make up approximately 10% of the sample.

At one collaborating source in Seattle, patients were enrolled during active infection and were followed longitudinally through the course of disease. Whole blood was collected in K2EDTA tubes by collaborating institutions according to the institutions' own protocols. For TCRbeta analysis, collaborators shipped samples in one of three forms: frozen whole blood, isolated PBMCs, or DNA extracted from either of those sample types. The sample taken for sequencing was peripheral blood. This clonotype was obtained from a man aged 65-85 years with COVID-19, enrolled during active disease. The chain is encoded by TRBV25-1 joined to TRBJ2-2; a tentative D match to TRBD1 spans 6 bases. The CDR3 is CASSEYWGQAGELFF. The nucleotide sequence reads TGTGCCAGCAGTGAATACTGGGGGCAGGCCGGGGAGCTGTTTTTT.